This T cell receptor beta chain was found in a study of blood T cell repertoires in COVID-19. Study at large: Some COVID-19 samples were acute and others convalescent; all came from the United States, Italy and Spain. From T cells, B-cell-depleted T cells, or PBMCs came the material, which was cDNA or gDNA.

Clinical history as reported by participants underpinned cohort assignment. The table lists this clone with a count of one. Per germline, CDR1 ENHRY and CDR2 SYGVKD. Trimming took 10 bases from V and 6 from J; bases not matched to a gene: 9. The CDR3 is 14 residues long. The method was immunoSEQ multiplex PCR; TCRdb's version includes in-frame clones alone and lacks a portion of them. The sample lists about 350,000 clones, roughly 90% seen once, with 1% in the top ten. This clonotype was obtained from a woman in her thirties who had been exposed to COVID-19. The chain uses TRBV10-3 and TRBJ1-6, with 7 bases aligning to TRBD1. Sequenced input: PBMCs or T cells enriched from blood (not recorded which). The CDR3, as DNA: TGTGCCACCGGAGGACAGGACGGTAATTCACCCCTCCACTTT. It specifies CATGGQDGNSPLHF.